Sequencing of this T cell receptor (beta chain) was carried out in a study of OX40 agonist ivuxolimab in advanced cancers. Turning to the study itself: Mean age approximately 55 years, range about 23 to 79; approximately 80% male.

Sequenced by immunoSEQ multiplex PCR; TCRdb stores in-frame clones only, minus some. The data contain around 39,000 clones, 82% of them singletons. Autoimmune disease history or systemic immunosuppression barred patients. Details on this clone: The antigen remains undetermined.

The germline V gene encodes CDR1 KGHSH and CDR2 LQKENI. CDR3 size: 13 residues. V was cut by 3 bases and J by 2 bases, with 4 bases left in between. The study, taken as a whole, reports: Partial responders at 0.1-3.0 mg/kg had among the lowest clonal expansion. CD8+ T cells (on average) carried more expanded clones than CD4+ T cells.

The receptor was isolated from an adult with an advanced solid tumor such as melanoma, head and neck, liver or kidney cancer. This specimen consisted of CD4+ or CD8+ T cells sorted from blood, obtained in a trial of the OX40 agonist ivuxolimab. The V call is TRBV18, the J call TRBJ2-2; D uncertain. CDR3 DNA: TGTGCCAGCTCACCCCCTAACACCGGGGAGCTGTTTTTT. This codes for CASSPPNTGELFF.